The clone carrying this T cell receptor (beta chain) was seen more than once but under ten times. Germline CDR1 and CDR2: SQVTM and ANQGSEA. Trimming shortened V by 0 bases and J by 2 bases, and 15 bases separated the two germline ends. The CDR3 totals 16 residues. Alongside a J-beta primer mix, a sample-barcoded 5' primer served in a second PCR lasting about 7 to 11 cycles. Via MiXCR, TCRdb re-called the 5' RACE reads, giving one row per CDR3 protein. This table holds some 800,000 distinct CDR3 sequences, more than 20% found once. The data are from a study of blood T cells in healthy people across ages. Another study also made use of these data, one on T cells of mothers and their children.

The sequencing input was blood. This TCR was recovered from a boy aged 5 to 17 in good health. The chain joins TRBV29-1 to TRBJ2-3, with D perhaps TRBD1 (5 bases). As DNA, the CDR3 is TGCAGCGTTGAAGATTTCGGTCAGGGTGTCACAGATACGCAGTATTTT. It specifies CSVEDFGQGVTDTQYF.